The subject of this entry is one T cell receptor beta chain. Participant-given clinical history determined each cohort assignment. These data are taken from a study of blood T cell repertoires in COVID-19. Study context: The United States, Italy and Spain provided the acute and convalescent COVID-19 samples. T cells, B-cell-depleted T cells, or PBMCs supplied cDNA or gDNA.

As handled by the study authors: Reference gene primer amplification in the assay estimated nucleated cell counts. TCRdb's copy holds only in-frame clones and misses some; the assay was immunoSEQ multiplex PCR. Clone size and the V and J calls come from that table; the DNA yielded D and trimming. The table has around 290,000 clones, approximately 90% seen once. This TCR was recovered from a woman aged 30 to 39 who had recovered from COVID-19. The sample consisted of PBMCs or T cells enriched from blood (not recorded which).

This CDR3 reads CASSYLTISDYGYTF. The CDR3, as DNA: TGTGCCAGCAGTTACCTGACAATATCGGACTATGGCTACACCTTC. This chain uses TRBV6-5 with TRBJ1-2; D not certain. The germline V gene has CDR1 MNHEY and CDR2 SVGAGI. Trimming removed 2 bases from V and 3 bases from J, with 13 bases in between. The CDR3 extends over 15 amino acids.